These 2 T cell receptor beta chains were all obtained from the same sample, sequenced in a study of response to subunit inactivated influenza vaccine. TCRdb re-analysed the RT-PCR reads in MiXCR, keeping a single row per CDR3 protein. This sample has some 600,000 distinct CDR3 sequences, with about 14% found just once. The sequencing used PBMCs from blood, collected less than 15 days before vaccination. The receptors were sampled from a man aged 45-65 years who received an inactivated influenza vaccine.

This clonotype was recorded at least ten times. V is TRBV6-1 and J is TRBJ2-3, with 13 positions matching TRBD2. The CDR3 loop spans 16 amino acids. V gave up 8 bases and J gave up 3 bases; unmatched junction bases: 8. Germline V lookup: CDR1 MNHNS, CDR2 SASEGT. As DNA, the CDR3 is TGTGCCAGCTCCCGACTAGCGGGAGGCGGAACAGATACGCAGTATTTT. This gives the protein CASSRLAGGGTDTQYF.

There are a few counts of this clonotype. The gene calls are TRBV20-1 and TRBJ2-7; D is perhaps TRBD1 (8 bases). This CDR3 has 13 residues. V was pared by 6 bases and J by 1 base, with 13 bases between. CDR1 is DFQATT, CDR2 SNEGSKA, per germline (reference sequence). CDR3 nucleotide sequence: TGCAGTGCAACAGGGGGGGGATCCTACGAGCAGTACTTC. It is translated as CSATGGGSYEQYF.